These 30 T cell receptor beta chains were sequenced from one sample in a study of cytomegalovirus exposure and HLA in healthy donors. The PCR had 60 Vbeta and 13 Jbeta primers. Sequenced by immunoSEQ multiplex PCR; TCRdb stores in-frame clones only, minus some. The table shows 100,000 to 120,000 clones, with about 80% occurring only once. The sequencing input was PBMCs. Source of these receptors: a man under 40 in good health and CMV-seronegative.

This chain links TRBV5-1 with TRBJ2-1, with 10 bases that match TRBD2. The germline V gene encodes CDR1 SGHRS and CDR2 YFSETQ. V shed 0 bases and J 7 bases; nucleotides not matched to a gene: 10. CDR3 length: 17 amino acids. The CDR3 DNA follows: TGCGCCAGCAGCTTGGAAGGGAGCGGGAGGGTCGGGAATGAGCAGTTCTTC. Translation gives CASSLEGSGRVGNEQFF.

The genes are TRBV10-3 and TRBJ2-3, with 12 nucleotides matching TRBD2. CDR3 length: 17 residues. The ends lost 6 bases at V and 1 base at J; junction bases unmatched: 8. Germline V CDR1 and CDR2: ENHRY, SYGVKD. The CDR3 DNA reads TGTGCCATCAGCGGAGTTAGGACTAGCGGGGGCACAGATACGCAGTATTTT. Translated: CAISGVRTSGGTDTQYF.

The chain has TRBV11-2 and TRBJ1-3; D is uncertain. Trimming pared 0 bases from V and 0 bases from J, leaving 9 bases between. This CDR3 spans 16 amino acids. Germline V CDR1 and CDR2: SGHAT, FQNNGV. CDR3 DNA: TGTGCCAGCAGCTTAGAGGCGGTAGGCTCTGGAAACACCATATATTTT. This translates into CASSLEAVGSGNTIYF. The full variable domain, with the rest looked up from reference TRBV11-2 and TRBJ1-3, is EAGVAQSPRYKIIEKRQSVAFWCNPISGHATLYWYQQILGQGPKLLIQFQNNGVVDDSQLPKDRFSAERLKGVDSTLKIQPAKLEDSAVYLCASSLEAVGSGNTIYFGEGSWLTVV.

This chain links TRBV4-3 with TRBJ1-5; D possibly corresponds to TRBD1 (6 bases). Trimming left V 4 bases short and J 2 bases short, with 12 bases between. The CDR3 contains 15 residues. CDR1 and CDR2 (germline): LGHNA, YSLEER. This CDR3 is CASSLGRGGNQPQHF. CDR3 sequence (DNA): TGCGCCAGCAGCCTAGGCAGGGGTGGCAATCAGCCCCAGCATTTT.

The chain carries TRBV19 and TRBJ2-5; D is unclear. The CDR3 has 14 residues. V shed 1 base and J shed 4 bases, with 10 bases lying between them. CDR1 and CDR2 from the germline V gene are LNHDA and SQIVND (reference sequence). The chain's CDR3 is CASSIVGGRETQYF. Written as DNA, the CDR3 is TGTGCCAGTAGTATAGTTGGCGGAAGAGAGACCCAGTACTTC.

The chain joins TRBV13 to TRBJ2-3, with D hard to call. V was shortened by 4 bases and J by 5 bases, with 7 bases between the two germline ends. CDR1 is PRHDT, CDR2 FYEKMQ, per germline (reference sequence). The CDR3 totals 12 residues. The CDR3 sequence is CASSSVRDTQYF. In DNA form, the CDR3 reads TGTGCCAGCAGCTCCGTTCGAGATACGCAGTATTTT.

This chain joins TRBV2 and TRBJ2-3; no reliable D call. Germline V gene data show CDR1 as SNHLY and CDR2 as FYNNEI. Trimming left V 5 bases short and J 0 bases short, with 9 bases between. The CDR3 sequence is 14 residues long. The CDR3 DNA reads as TGTGCCAGCAGTACAGAACCTAGCACAGATACGCAGTATTTT. This codes for CASSTEPSTDTQYF.

The J gene is TRBJ2-7, the V gene TRBV18, with 7 bases identical to TRBD1. The ends lost 0 bases at V and 5 bases at J; junction bases unmatched: 10. In germline, CDR1 is KGHSH, CDR2 LQKENI. This CDR3 comprises 16 residues. The CDR3 protein is CASSPPNRGFGNEQYF. In DNA, the CDR3 is TGTGCCAGCTCACCACCGAACAGGGGTTTTGGCAACGAGCAGTACTTC.

The chain has TRBV5-4 and TRBJ2-5, with 10 bases matching TRBD2. V lost 5 bases and J lost 5; bases outside the gene matches: 3. The length of the CDR3 is 13 residues. Germline V CDR1 and CDR2: SGHNT, YYREEE (reference sequence). CDR3 amino acids: CASRQTSGETQYF. The CDR3 DNA reads as TGTGCCAGCAGACAGACTAGCGGGGAGACCCAGTACTTC. Based on the CDR3 plus reference TRBV5-4 and TRBJ2-5, the full variable domain is ETGVTQSPTHLIKTRGQQVTLRCSSQSGHNTVSWYQQALGQGPQFIFQYYREEENGRGNFPPRFSGLQFPNYSSELNVNALELDDSALYLCASRQTSGETQYFGPGTRLLVL.

The V gene is TRBV9, the J gene TRBJ2-7; 7 bases map to TRBD2. V shed 3 bases and J 1 base; nucleotides not matched to a gene: 1. The V gene's germline CDR1 is SGDLS and CDR2 YYNGEE. This CDR3 region has 13 residues. The CDR3 sequence is CASSAGLSYEQYF. The CDR3 nucleotides are TGTGCCAGCAGCGCGGGACTATCCTACGAGCAGTACTTC. The complete variable domain, with remaining parts taken from reference TRBV9 and TRBJ2-7, reads DSGVTQTPKHLITATGQRVTLRCSPRSGDLSVYWYQQSLDQGLQFLIQYYNGEERAKGNILERFSAQQFPDLHSELNLSSLELGDSALYFCASSAGLSYEQYFGPGTRLTVT.

CDR3 sequence (DNA): TGTGCCAGCAGTTTTGGTGGGCGCGCAGGATATGGCTACACCTTC. Residues: CASSFGGRAGYGYTF. The V and J genes are TRBV27 and TRBJ1-2; the D is unclear. Trimming took 3 bases from V and 5 from J, leaving 16 bases between them. The CDR3 is 15 amino acids. CDR1 is MNHEY and CDR2 is SMNVEV in the germline V gene (reference sequence).

This rearrangement joins TRBV5-6 to TRBJ2-7; 16 nucleotides agree with TRBD2. CDR1 and CDR2 from the germline V gene are SGHDT and YYEEEE. The CDR3 runs to 18 residues. Trimming at V came to 4 bases and at J to 2 bases, leaving 9 bases not matched to a gene. CDR3 DNA: TGTGCCAGCAGCCCGGGACTAGCGGGAGGGTTCCTGACCTACGAGCAGTACTTC. The encoded protein is CASSPGLAGGFLTYEQYF.

The V call is TRBV30, the J call TRBJ1-5; TRBD1 might be the D (6 bases). Germline V gene sequence: CDR1 GTSNPN, CDR2 SVGIG (reference sequence). This CDR3 comprises 14 residues. The V end was cut by 5 bases, the J end by 6 bases, with 17 bases between. Here the CDR3 DNA reads TGTGCCTGGGGGACACCGGATGGAAGTCAGCCCCAGCATTTT. Translating it yields CAWGTPDGSQPQHF.

The rearrangement links TRBV5-4 to TRBJ1-3; tentatively, D is TRBD1 (6 bases). V lost 1 base, J lost 4 bases, and 9 bases lay in between. Per the germline V gene, CDR1 is SGHNT and CDR2 is YYREEE (reference sequence). This CDR3 comprises 14 residues. The CDR3 here is CASSLQGPGNTIYF. The CDR3 DNA is TGTGCCAGCAGCTTGCAGGGGCCCGGAAACACCATATATTTT.

V gene TRBV7-2 combines with J gene TRBJ2-3; TRBD1 matches 8 bases. This CDR3 is built from 15 residues. Germline assignment: CDR1 SGHTA and CDR2 FQGNSA. The V and J ends lost 5 bases and 2 bases, in that order; junction bases with no gene match: 6. The CDR3 spells CASSPDRGYTDTQYF. The CDR3 DNA reads TGTGCCAGCAGCCCAGACAGGGGATACACAGATACGCAGTATTTT. Full variable domain (missing parts from reference TRBV7-2 and TRBJ2-3): GAGVSQSPSNKVTEKGKDVELRCDPISGHTALYWYRQSLGQGLEFLIYFQGNSAPDKSGLPSDRFSAERTGGSVSTLTIQRTQQEDSAVYLCASSPDRGYTDTQYFGPGTRLTVL.

The chain employs TRBV10-3 and TRBJ2-2; 7 positions match TRBD1. Germline V gene lookup returns CDR1 ENHRY and CDR2 SYGVKD. This CDR3 comprises 14 residues. J gave up 6 bases and V 10 bases, and 11 bases lay outside the gene matches. CDR3 DNA sequence: TGTGCCACTGGAGCCCGACAGGGAGCCGGGGAGCTGTTTTTT. This sequence encodes CATGARQGAGELFF.

This clone was picked up one time. The V and J genes are TRBV10-1 and TRBJ1-1; D is undetermined. This CDR3 spans 12 amino acids. Germline CDR1 reads WNHNN; CDR2 reads SYGVQD (reference sequence). The ends were cut back, 0 bases at V and 8 bases at J, with 7 bases in the middle. This chain's CDR3 is CASSESRREAFF. CDR3 sequence (DNA): TGCGCCAGCAGTGAGTCACGCCGGGAAGCTTTCTTT.

V usage is TRBV7-9 and J usage is TRBJ2-5, with 15 bases matching TRBD2. Germline values: CDR1 SEHNR, CDR2 FQNEAQ (reference sequence). The CDR3 consists of 18 residues. V was pared by 3 bases and J by 3 bases, with 8 bases of the junction left unmatched. CDR3 sequence (DNA): TGTGCCAGCAGCTTTGGACTAGCGGGGGGGGATTTTAAAGAGACCCAGTACTTC. Protein product: CASSFGLAGGDFKETQYF.

The CDR3 reads CASSRDGYSNQPQHF. CDR3 DNA: TGCGCCAGCAGCCGCGACGGGTATAGCAATCAGCCCCAGCATTTT. This chain joins TRBV5-1 and TRBJ1-5; D is unclear. The CDR3 covers 15 residues. Trimming shortened V by 4 bases and J by 0 bases, and 11 bases separated the two germline ends. Germline loops: CDR1 SGHRS, CDR2 YFSETQ.

This rearrangement joins TRBV11-3 to TRBJ1-5, with D perhaps TRBD1 (5 bases). V lost 1 base and J 0 bases, leaving 13 bases between the germline ends. The CDR3 covers 17 residues. CDR1 is SGHNT and CDR2 is YENEEA in the germline V gene. The CDR3 here is CASSLGWEGSSNQPQHF. For the CDR3, the DNA is TGTGCCAGCAGCTTAGGATGGGAGGGGAGTAGCAATCAGCCCCAGCATTTT.

CDR3 in DNA: TGTGCCAGCAGTTTATCGATCGGGAGGGCCTCCTACGAGCAGTACTTC. Amino acids: CASSLSIGRASYEQYF. The chain links TRBV27 to TRBJ2-7, with 8 bases matching TRBD2. With 0 bases clipped from V and 0 bases from J, the junction kept 4 bases outside the gene matches. CDR1 MNHEY and CDR2 SMNVEV come from the germline V gene (reference sequence). The CDR3 is made up of 16 amino acids.

The chain carries TRBV4-1 and TRBJ1-4, with a tentative D call TRBD1 (5 bases). V was pared by 2 bases and J by 0 bases, with 7 bases between. This CDR3 has 15 amino acids. CDR1 is MGHRA, CDR2 YSYEKL, per germline. As DNA, the CDR3 is TGCGCCAGCAGCCAACAGGGTGCAACTAATGAAAAACTGTTTTTT. It translates to CASSQQGATNEKLFF.

The chain has TRBV28 and TRBJ2-5; D call uncertain. This CDR3 contains 13 residues. Between the trimmed V and J ends, which lost 2 bases and 4 bases, there was a span of 8 bases. Germline CDR1 is MDHEN and CDR2 is SYDVKM. The CDR3 is CASSLEQVETQYF. The CDR3 region has the DNA TGTGCCAGCAGTTTAGAGCAGGTAGAGACCCAGTACTTC.

This clone was counted once. The chain joins TRBV29-1 to TRBJ2-1; TRBD2 aligns across 11 bases. CDR1 is SQVTM and CDR2 is ANQGSEA in the germline V gene. J lost 6 bases, V lost 4 bases, and 14 bases had no gene match. CDR3 length equals 17 residues. DNA of the CDR3: TGCAGCGTTGCTGGCACACTAGCGGGGGTCAGGGGCAATGAGCAGTTCTTC. It specifies CSVAGTLAGVRGNEQFF.

The gene calls are TRBV5-1 and TRBJ2-7; 8 nucleotides match TRBD1. J gave up 2 bases and V 5 bases, and 12 bases lay outside the gene matches. CDR3 length equals 16 residues. CDR1 is SGHRS, CDR2 YFSETQ, per germline. The CDR3 DNA follows: TGCGCCAGCAGGTTCACAGGGGGACGTCCAACCTACGAGCAGTACTTC. The encoded protein is CASRFTGGRPTYEQYF.

About this clone itself: At the DNA level, this CDR3 is encoded by other sequences in the same sample as well. The V call is TRBV7-2, the J call TRBJ2-5; 11 positions agree with TRBD2. Germline V gene lookup returns CDR1 SGHTA and CDR2 FQGNSA. V gave up 1 base and J gave up 1 base; unmatched junction bases: 2. The CDR3 has 16 amino acids. The CDR3 is CASSLGLAGGQETQYF. The CDR3 nucleotides are TGTGCCAGCAGCTTAGGGCTAGCGGGGGGCCAAGAGACCCAGTACTTC. The variable domain in full, completed from reference TRBV7-2 and TRBJ2-5, reads GAGVSQSPSNKVTEKGKDVELRCDPISGHTALYWYRQSLGQGLEFLIYFQGNSAPDKSGLPSDRFSAERTGGSVSTLTIQRTQQEDSAVYLCASSLGLAGGQETQYFGPGTRLLVL.

This clone was seen only a few times. The chain carries TRBV5-5 and TRBJ2-5, with a tentative D call TRBD1 (6 bases). Germline values: CDR1 SGHKS, CDR2 YYEKEE (reference sequence). The length of the CDR3 is 15 residues. Trimming stripped 6 bases from V and 4 bases from J, with 19 bases between. The CDR3 spells CASTPVVAGAETQYF. CDR3 coding DNA: TGTGCCAGCACCCCTGTCGTGGCAGGGGCAGAGACCCAGTACTTC.

The rearrangement links TRBV2 to TRBJ1-2; D is unresolved. Between the trimmed V and J ends, which lost 5 bases and 5 bases, there was a span of 18 bases. This CDR3 region has 15 residues. Germline V gives CDR1 SNHLY, CDR2 FYNNEI. The CDR3 region is CASSPLGGSRYGYTF. The CDR3, as DNA: TGTGCCAGCAGTCCGCTGGGTGGCTCGCGGTATGGCTACACCTTC.

This rearrangement joins TRBV5-1 to TRBJ1-1, with D tentatively TRBD1 (6 bases). Germline-derived CDR1 and CDR2 are SGHRS and YFSETQ. V lost 3 bases, J lost 4 bases, and 13 bases lay in between. This CDR3 is 14 amino acids long. DNA for the CDR3: TGCGCCAGCAGCTCTACCGGGGGGCTCACTGAAGCTTTCTTT. Amino acid sequence: CASSSTGGLTEAFF. Drawing the rest from reference TRBV5-1 and TRBJ1-1, the complete variable domain is KAGVTQTPRYLIKTRGQQVTLSCSPISGHRSVSWYQQTPGQGLQFLFEYFSETQRNKGNFPGRFSGRQFSNSRSEMNVSTLELGDSALYLCASSSTGGLTEAFFGQGTRLTVV.

This clone has only a few counts. The chain employs TRBV29-1 and TRBJ1-2; D is perhaps TRBD1 (6 bases). Germline values: CDR1 SQVTM, CDR2 ANQGSEA. V was clipped by 6 bases and J by 0 bases, with 26 bases between them. CDR3 length: 18 amino acids. The CDR3 reads CSVTQIRQEFDSNYGYTF. In nucleotides, the CDR3 is TGCAGCGTCACTCAGATTAGACAGGAGTTTGACTCTAACTATGGCTACACCTTC.